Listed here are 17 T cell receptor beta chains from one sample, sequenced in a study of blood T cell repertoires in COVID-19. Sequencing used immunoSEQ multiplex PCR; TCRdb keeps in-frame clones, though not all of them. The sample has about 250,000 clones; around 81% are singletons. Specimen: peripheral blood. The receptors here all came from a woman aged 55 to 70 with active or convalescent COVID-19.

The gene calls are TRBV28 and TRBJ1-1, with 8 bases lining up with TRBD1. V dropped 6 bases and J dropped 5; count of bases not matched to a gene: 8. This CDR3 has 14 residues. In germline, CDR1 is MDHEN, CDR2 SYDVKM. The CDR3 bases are TGTGCCAGCAGGTCACAGGGGGTCTGGACTGAAGCTTTCTTT. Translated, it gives CASRSQGVWTEAFF.

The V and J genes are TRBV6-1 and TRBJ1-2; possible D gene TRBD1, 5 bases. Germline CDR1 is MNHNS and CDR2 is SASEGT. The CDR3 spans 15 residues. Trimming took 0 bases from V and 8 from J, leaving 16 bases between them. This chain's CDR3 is CASSEAGFQGRGYTF. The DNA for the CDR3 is TGTGCCAGCAGTGAAGCTGGATTCCAGGGTCGGGGCTACACCTTC.

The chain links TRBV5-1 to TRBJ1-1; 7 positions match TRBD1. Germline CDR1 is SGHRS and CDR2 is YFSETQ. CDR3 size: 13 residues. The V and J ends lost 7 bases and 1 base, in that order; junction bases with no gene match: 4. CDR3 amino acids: CASRRTGNTEAFF. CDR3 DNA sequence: TGCGCCAGCCGAAGGACAGGGAACACTGAAGCTTTCTTT.

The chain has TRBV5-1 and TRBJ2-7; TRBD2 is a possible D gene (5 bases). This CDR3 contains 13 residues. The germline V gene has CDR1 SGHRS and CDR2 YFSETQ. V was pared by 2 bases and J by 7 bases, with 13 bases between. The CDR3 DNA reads TGCGCCAGCAGCTTCGGAGGCCTGGGGGAGCAGTACTTC. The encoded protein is CASSFGGLGEQYF.

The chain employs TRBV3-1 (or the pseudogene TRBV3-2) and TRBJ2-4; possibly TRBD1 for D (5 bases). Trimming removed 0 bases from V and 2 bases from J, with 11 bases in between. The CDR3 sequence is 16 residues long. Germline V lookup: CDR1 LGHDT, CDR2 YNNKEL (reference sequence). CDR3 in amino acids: CASSQERTTTKNIQYF. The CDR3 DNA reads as TGTGCCAGCAGCCAAGAGCGGACAACGACCAAAAACATTCAGTACTTC.

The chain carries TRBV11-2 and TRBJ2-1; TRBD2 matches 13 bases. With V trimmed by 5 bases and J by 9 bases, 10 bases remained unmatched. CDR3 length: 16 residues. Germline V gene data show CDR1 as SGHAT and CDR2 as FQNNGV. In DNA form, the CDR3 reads TGTGCCAGCAGCCGTAGGACTAGCGGGAGTTCGGTTGAGCAGTTCTTC. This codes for CASSRRTSGSSVEQFF.

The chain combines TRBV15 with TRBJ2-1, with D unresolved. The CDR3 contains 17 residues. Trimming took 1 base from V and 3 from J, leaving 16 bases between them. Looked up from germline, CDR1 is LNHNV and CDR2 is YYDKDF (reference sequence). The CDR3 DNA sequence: TGTGCCACCAGCAGAGGAAGAGAAGCCCCCATCTACAATGAGCAGTTCTTC. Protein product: CATSRGREAPIYNEQFF.

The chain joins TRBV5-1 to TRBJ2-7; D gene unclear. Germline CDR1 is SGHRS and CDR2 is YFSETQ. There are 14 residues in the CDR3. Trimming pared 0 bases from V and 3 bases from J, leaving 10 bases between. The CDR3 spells CASSLGGTIYEQYF. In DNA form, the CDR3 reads TGCGCCAGCAGCTTGGGTGGCACCATCTACGAGCAGTACTTC. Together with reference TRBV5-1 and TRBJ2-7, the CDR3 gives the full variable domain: KAGVTQTPRYLIKTRGQQVTLSCSPISGHRSVSWYQQTPGQGLQFLFEYFSETQRNKGNFPGRFSGRQFSNSRSEMNVSTLELGDSALYLCASSLGGTIYEQYFGPGTRLTVT.

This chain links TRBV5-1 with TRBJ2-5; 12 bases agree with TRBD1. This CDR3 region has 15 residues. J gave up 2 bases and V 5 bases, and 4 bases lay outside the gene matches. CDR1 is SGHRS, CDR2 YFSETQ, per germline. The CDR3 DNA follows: TGCGCCAGCAGGGGGGACAGGGGGCGGCAAGAGACCCAGTACTTC. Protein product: CASRGDRGRQETQYF.

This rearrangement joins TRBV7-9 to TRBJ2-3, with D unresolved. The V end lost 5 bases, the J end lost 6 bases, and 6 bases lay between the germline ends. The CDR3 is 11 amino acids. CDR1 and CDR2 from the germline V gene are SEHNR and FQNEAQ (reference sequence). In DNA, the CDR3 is TGTGCCAGCAGCCCCCTTGATACGCAGTATTTT. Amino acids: CASSPLDTQYF.

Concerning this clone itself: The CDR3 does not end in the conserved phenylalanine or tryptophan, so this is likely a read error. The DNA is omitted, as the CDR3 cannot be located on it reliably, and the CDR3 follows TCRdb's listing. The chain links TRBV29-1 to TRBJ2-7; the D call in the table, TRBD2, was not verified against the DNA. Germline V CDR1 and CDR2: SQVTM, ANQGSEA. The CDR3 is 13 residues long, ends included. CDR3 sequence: CSVDARLAGRPGI.

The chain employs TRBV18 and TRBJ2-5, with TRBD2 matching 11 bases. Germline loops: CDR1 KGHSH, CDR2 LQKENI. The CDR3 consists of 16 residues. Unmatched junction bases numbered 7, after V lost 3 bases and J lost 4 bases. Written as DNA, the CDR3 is TGTGCCAGCTCACCGAATAGCGGGGGGGCCGGAGAGACCCAGTACTTC. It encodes CASSPNSGGAGETQYF.

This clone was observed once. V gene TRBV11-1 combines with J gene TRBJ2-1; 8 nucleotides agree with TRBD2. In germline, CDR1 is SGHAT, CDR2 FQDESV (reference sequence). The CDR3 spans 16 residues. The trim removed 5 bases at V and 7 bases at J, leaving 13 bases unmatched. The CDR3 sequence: CASSLSLAGLQNEQFF. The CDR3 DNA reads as TGTGCCAGCAGCCTCAGCTTAGCGGGATTGCAAAATGAGCAGTTCTTC.

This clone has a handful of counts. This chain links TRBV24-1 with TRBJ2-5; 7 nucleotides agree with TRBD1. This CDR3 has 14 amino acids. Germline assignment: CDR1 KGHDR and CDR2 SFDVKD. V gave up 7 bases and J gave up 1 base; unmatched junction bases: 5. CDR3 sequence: CATSTGALQETQYF. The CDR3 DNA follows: TGTGCCACCAGCACAGGGGCGCTCCAAGAGACCCAGTACTTC.

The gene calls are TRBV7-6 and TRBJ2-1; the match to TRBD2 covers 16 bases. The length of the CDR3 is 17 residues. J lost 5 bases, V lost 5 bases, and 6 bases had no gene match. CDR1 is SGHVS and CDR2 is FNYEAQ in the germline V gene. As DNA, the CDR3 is TGTGCCAGCAGCCCGGGACTAGCGGGGGGGCTGAACAATGAGCAGTTCTTC. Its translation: CASSPGLAGGLNNEQFF.

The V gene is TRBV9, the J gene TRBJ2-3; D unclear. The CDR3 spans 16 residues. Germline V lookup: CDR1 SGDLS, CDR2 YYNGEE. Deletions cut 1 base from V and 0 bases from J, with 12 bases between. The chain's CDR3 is CASSVLRSTSTDTQYF. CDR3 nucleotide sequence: TGTGCCAGCAGCGTATTAAGGAGTACTAGCACAGATACGCAGTATTTT.

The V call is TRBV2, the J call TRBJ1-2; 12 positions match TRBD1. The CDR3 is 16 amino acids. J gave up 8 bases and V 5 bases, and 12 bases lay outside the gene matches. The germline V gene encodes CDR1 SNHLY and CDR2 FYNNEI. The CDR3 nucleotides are TGTGCCAGCAGTACCCAGCCCGGGACAGGGGGCGAGGGCTACACCTTC. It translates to CASSTQPGTGGEGYTF.